This T cell receptor (beta chain) is drawn from a study of blood T cell repertoires in COVID-19. Study-wide background: COVID-19 samples from acute and convalescent phases originated in the United States, Italy and Spain. Sources were T cells, B-cell-depleted T cells, or PBMCs; the material itself was cDNA or gDNA.

The CDR3 loop spans 15 amino acids. CDR1 and CDR2 from the germline V gene are MNHEY and SVGEGT. After removal of 4 bases from V and 1 base from J, the junction contained 7 bases not matched to a gene. In the authors' workflow: Reference gene primers were amplified, and this amplification served to estimate nucleated cell counts. Method: immunoSEQ multiplex PCR; TCRdb's copy keeps in-frame clones and lacks some. V and J calls and clone size follow that table, whereas D and trimming were derived from the DNA. The sample consists of approximately 190,000 clones, 88% of them appearing once. This receptor was identified in a man in his 70s with active or convalescent COVID-19. The rearrangement links TRBV6-2 or TRBV6-3 to TRBJ2-7, with 7 bases fitting TRBD1. The sequenced material came from peripheral blood. This CDR3 is CASSSLGRGSYEQYF. In nucleotides, the CDR3 is TGTGCCAGCAGTTCCTTGGGCAGGGGGTCCTACGAGCAGTACTTC.